Below are 5 T cell receptor beta chains sequenced from a single sample in a study of a mutant IDH1 vaccine in newly diagnosed glioma. Time point described: week 23, last vaccination. Doses comprised 300 ug of mutant IDH1 20-mer peptide each, plus topical imiquimod. Method: immunoSEQ multiplex PCR; TCRdb's copy keeps in-frame clones and lacks some. The sample carries some 80,000 clones, around 85% recorded once. No cognate antigen is known for these TCRs. The sequenced sample was PBMCs, obtained from a glioma patient whose treatment included an IDH1 peptide vaccine. The receptors derive from a woman aged 50 to 60 with glioma.

This rearrangement joins TRBV18 to TRBJ2-1; 7 nucleotides agree with TRBD1. V lost 6 bases and J lost 6; bases outside the gene matches: 26. Looked up from germline, CDR1 is KGHSH and CDR2 is LQKENI. This CDR3 has 20 residues. CDR3 amino acids: CASSPISPRQGRIRGNEQFF. CDR3 in DNA: TGTGCCAGCTCTCCAATATCACCAAGACAGGGAAGAATCCGAGGCAATGAGCAGTTCTTC.

The rearrangement links TRBV28 to TRBJ2-1; D call uncertain. V lost 6 bases, J lost 12 bases, and 9 bases lay in between. From germline, CDR1 is MDHEN and CDR2 SYDVKM. This CDR3 is built from 10 residues. The CDR3 nucleotides read TGTGCCAGCAGCCGAAGATGGCAGTTCTTC. Amino acids: CASSRRWQFF.

The CDR3, as DNA: TGTGCCAGCAGCCCCCTCCCGGGTTACAGGGAATCTGGAAACACCATATATTTT. Translated, it gives CASSPLPGYRESGNTIYF. The genes are TRBV11-2 and TRBJ1-3, with D possibly TRBD1 on 6 matching bases. The germline V and J ends were trimmed by 5 bases and 1 base, with 21 bases remaining between them. The CDR3 consists of 18 residues. In germline, CDR1 is SGHAT, CDR2 FQNNGV.

This rearrangement joins TRBV2 to TRBJ2-3, with D perhaps matching TRBD2 (6 bases). This CDR3 spans 17 amino acids. V gave up 2 bases and J gave up 1 base, with 16 bases separating them. CDR1 and CDR2 from the germline V gene are SNHLY and FYNNEI. CDR3 nucleotide sequence: TGTGCCAGCAGTGAATTGGGCCCGGGGGTTGGCACAGATACGCAGTATTTT. Protein: CASSELGPGVGTDTQYF.

J is TRBJ2-7 and V is TRBV19; TRBD1 is a possible D gene (6 bases). CDR3 length: 13 amino acids. CDR1 is LNHDA, CDR2 SQIVND, per germline (reference sequence). V was shortened by 1 base and J by 5 bases, with 9 bases between the two germline ends. The CDR3 protein is CASSIGRGNEQYF. CDR3 in DNA: TGTGCCAGTAGTATAGGTAGGGGGAACGAGCAGTACTTC.